The 15 T cell receptor beta chains below were found in one sample sequenced in a study of blood T cells in healthy people across ages. It was with a sample-barcoded 5' primer and a J-beta primer mix that a second PCR of roughly 7 to 12 cycles was run. Each CDR3 protein gets one entry after TCRdb re-called the 5' RACE reads with MiXCR. The sample has roughly 2 million distinct CDR3 sequences; about 49% are singletons. Sample: blood. The receptors come from a woman between 35 and 50 years old in good health.

The gene calls are TRBV5-1 and TRBJ2-3; 12 positions agree with TRBD2. CDR1 and CDR2 from the germline V gene are SGHRS and YFSETQ. There are 17 residues in the CDR3. Trimming at V came to 1 base and at J to 3 bases, leaving 6 bases not matched to a gene. CDR3 protein: CASSLSTSGGRTDTQYF. The CDR3 bases are TGCGCCAGCAGCTTGTCTACTAGCGGGGGGAGAACAGATACGCAGTATTTT.

V is TRBV28 and J is TRBJ2-7; tentative D call: TRBD1 (6 bases). The CDR3 extends over 13 amino acids. Trimming removed 4 bases at V and 5 bases at J, with 12 bases between. CDR1 MDHEN and CDR2 SYDVKM come from the germline V gene. The CDR3 here is CASSSYRDHEQYF. The CDR3 DNA reads TGTGCCAGCAGTTCCTACAGGGACCACGAGCAGTACTTC. The variable domain in full, completed from reference TRBV28 and TRBJ2-7, reads DVKVTQSSRYLVKRTGEKVFLECVQDMDHENMFWYRQDPGLGLRLIYFSYDVKMKEKGDIPEGYSVSREKKERFSLILESASTNQTSMYLCASSSYRDHEQYFGPGTRLTVT.

The genes are TRBV20-1 and TRBJ2-7, with 9 positions matching TRBD1. Trimming cost V 1 base and J 2 bases; bases outside gene matches: 9. This CDR3 is 16 amino acids long. The germline V gene has CDR1 DFQATT and CDR2 SNEGSKA (reference sequence). The CDR3 is CSARAPSGTGPYEQYF. DNA for the CDR3: TGCAGTGCTAGAGCCCCCTCCGGGACAGGGCCCTACGAGCAGTACTTC.

CDR3 protein: CASSSLGLAQSTDTQYF. For the CDR3, the DNA is TGTGCCAGCAGTTCCCTCGGACTAGCGCAGAGCACAGATACGCAGTATTTT. The chain links TRBV27 to TRBJ2-3; 9 nucleotides agree with TRBD2. The CDR3 consists of 17 residues. V trimming: 4 bases; J trimming: 0 bases; junction bases outside the gene matches: 8. In germline, CDR1 is MNHEY, CDR2 SMNVEV (reference sequence).

The chain links TRBV4-1 to TRBJ2-1; possibly TRBD1 for D (6 bases). V lost 0 bases, J lost 2 bases, and 11 bases lay in between. Per germline, CDR1 MGHRA and CDR2 YSYEKL. The CDR3 extends over 16 amino acids. The CDR3 is CASSQDGQGTYNEQFF. Here the CDR3 DNA reads TGCGCCAGCAGCCAAGATGGGCAGGGGACCTACAATGAGCAGTTCTTC.

This clonotype was observed a few times. This rearrangement joins TRBV6-6 to TRBJ1-2, with D possibly TRBD1 on 5 matching bases. The germline CDR1 and CDR2 sequences are MNHNY and SVGAGI (reference sequence). The CDR3 covers 15 residues. Trimming removed 2 bases at V and 5 bases at J, with 15 bases between. In DNA form, the CDR3 reads TGTGCCAGCAGTTACACCCTTGATGGGGGGTATGGCTACACCTTC. Protein sequence: CASSYTLDGGYGYTF.

The V and J genes are TRBV5-6 and TRBJ1-5; D possibly corresponds to TRBD1 (5 bases). V lost 3 bases and J lost 6, with 19 bases in between. This CDR3 has 16 residues. Germline lookup yields CDR1 SGHDT and CDR2 YYEEEE. In DNA form, the CDR3 reads TGTGCCAGCAGCTGGGGCGGTACGTGGGGATTTCAGCCCCAGCATTTT. Protein product: CASSWGGTWGFQPQHF.

In this sample, this clonotype turned up a few times. V and J are TRBV20-1 and TRBJ2-1, with 13 bases that match TRBD2. Germline assignment: CDR1 DFQATT and CDR2 SNEGSKA (reference sequence). The ends lost 2 bases at V and 6 bases at J; junction bases unmatched: 7. The CDR3 spans 16 residues. CDR3 sequence reads: CSARFRLAGGGNEQFF. The CDR3 region has the DNA TGCAGTGCTAGATTTAGACTAGCGGGGGGAGGCAATGAGCAGTTCTTC.

This clonotype has just a few counts. The chain carries TRBV20-1 and TRBJ2-7; no clear D. The CDR3 loop spans 12 amino acids. Trimming shortened V by 3 bases and J by 5 bases, and 11 bases separated the two germline ends. Germline assignment: CDR1 DFQATT and CDR2 SNEGSKA (reference sequence). The CDR3 DNA reads TGCAGTGCTAGTGACCATTGGGACGAGCAGTACTTC. Amino acids: CSASDHWDEQYF.

The CDR3 DNA is TGTGCCAGCAGTTACTGGGAAACGGGGGGGCCTAGAGATACGCAGTATTTT. Translating it yields CASSYWETGGPRDTQYF. This chain links TRBV6-2 or TRBV6-3 with TRBJ2-3, with 8 bases lining up with TRBD2. Per the germline V gene, CDR1 is MNHEY and CDR2 is SVGEGT. The V gene end was trimmed by 1 base and the J gene end by 5 bases; junction bases not matched to a gene: 11. The CDR3 totals 17 residues.

The V call is TRBV20-1, the J call TRBJ2-3; 8 nucleotides agree with TRBD1. Germline V CDR1 and CDR2: DFQATT, SNEGSKA (reference sequence). This CDR3 contains 14 residues. V lost 3 bases, J lost 7 bases, and 9 bases stayed unmatched. The CDR3 loop reads CSASPIDRGYTQYF. The CDR3 bases are TGCAGTGCTAGCCCCATAGACAGGGGATATACGCAGTATTTT.

The V and J genes are TRBV28 and TRBJ2-1, with 9 bases aligning to TRBD2. The length of the CDR3 is 16 residues. Germline loops: CDR1 MDHEN, CDR2 SYDVKM. With 5 bases clipped from V and 11 bases from J, the junction kept 16 bases outside the gene matches. CDR3 coding DNA: TGTGCCAGCAGTCCGTACTCGCGTGGCGGGGGGGCTCAGCAGTTCTTC. Protein sequence: CASSPYSRGGGAQQFF.

This sequence joins TRBV28 and TRBJ2-3, with 8 positions matching TRBD1. After removal of 5 bases from V and 2 bases from J, the junction contained 9 bases not matched to a gene. Germline-derived CDR1 and CDR2 are MDHEN and SYDVKM. The CDR3 totals 16 residues. The CDR3 protein is CASSPATGANTDTQYF. Written as DNA, the CDR3 is TGTGCCAGCAGTCCCGCGACAGGGGCTAACACAGATACGCAGTATTTT.

The chain has TRBV3-1 and TRBJ1-2; no definite D call. Trimming pared 4 bases from V and 3 bases from J, leaving 18 bases between. Germline V lookup: CDR1 LGHDT, CDR2 YNNKEL (reference sequence). CDR3 length: 16 amino acids. In DNA, the CDR3 is TGTGCCAGCAGCCGTGTTTTGTGGGGAGCAGACTATGGCTACACCTTC. Translating gives CASSRVLWGADYGYTF.

This clonotype has more than one count but fewer than ten. The chain uses TRBV4-1 and TRBJ2-5; TRBD2 aligns across 9 bases. Trimming removed 0 bases from V and 11 bases from J; junction bases left unmatched: 7. This CDR3 region has 14 residues. Germline loops: CDR1 MGHRA, CDR2 YSYEKL. CDR3 sequence (DNA): TGCGCCAGCAGCCAAGATCGGCGGGGGGGCCCTCAGTACTTC. Translated, it gives CASSQDRRGGPQYF.